These T cell receptor beta chains were read from a single sample in a study of blood T cell repertoires in COVID-19. The data were produced by immunoSEQ multiplex PCR, yet TCRdb's version contains in-frame clones alone and is incomplete. Of roughly 130,000 clones detected, 84% appear once; the ten largest clones hold 5.5%. The material sequenced was PBMCs or T cells enriched from blood (not recorded which). The receptor source for this set is a man aged 40-49 years with acute COVID-19. Both conserved end residues are trimmed from each CDR3. Clone size is given for some rows only: seen once, a few or many times, or a class if the clone is expanded.

j_call v_call clone_size cdr3_aa
TRBJ2-2 TRBV24-1 - ATSLAGVTGELF
TRBJ2-1 TRBV10-2 - ASSVAGGRYVEQF
TRBJ2-5 TRBV29-1 - SVDTSGSQETQY
TRBJ1-2 TRBV7-8 once ASSLGQRQDYGYT
TRBJ2-7 TRBV28 - ASRVAGGSYEQY
TRBJ2-7 TRBV29-1 - SVRWGPHEQY
TRBJ1-1 TRBV5-8 - ASSLASRNTEAF
TRBJ2-1 TRBV18 once ASSPRGREAGEQF
TRBJ1-1 TRBV7-9 - ASSPDRGGNSGVAF
TRBJ2-7 TRBV28 - ASSRGGGGLYYEQY
TRBJ1-5 TRBV7-9 - ASSLGQGSNQPQH
TRBJ2-1 TRBV9 - ASSVAGRGIEQF
TRBJ1-4 TRBV3-1/TRBV3-2 - ASSPDRGPEEKLF
TRBJ1-2 TRBV6-5 - ATGRDRSYGYT
TRBJ2-5 TRBV5-1 once ASSARTGEETQY
TRBJ2-1 TRBV19 once ASGPDGQAMGYEQF
TRBJ2-1 TRBV24-1 - ATSGTSGPRVGDEQF
TRBJ2-2 TRBV11-2 few ASSSWGQNTGELF
TRBJ1-6 TRBV9 - ASSPGSYNSPLH
TRBJ2-1 TRBV4-2 once ASSARTENNEQF
TRBJ1-1 TRBV9 - ASSNSGTANTEAF
TRBJ2-1 TRBV7-2 - ASSPDRGDNEQF
TRBJ2-7 TRBV7-6 - ASSSLSGASGEQY
TRBJ1-2 TRBV15 - ATSREKGVGYGYT
TRBJ1-1 TRBV4-3 - ASSQYGGKEAF
TRBJ2-3 TRBV11-2 - ASSPRLSGGTDTQY
TRBJ2-2 TRBV9 - ASSPLSAQSNTGELF
TRBJ1-2 TRBV7-9 few ASSWGNRDGGYT
TRBJ2-2 TRBV9 once ASSVGPGQNTGELF
TRBJ1-3 TRBV19 - ASTQSWTGFIPTIY
TRBJ1-2 TRBV6-5 - ASSSLEGYT
TRBJ1-5 TRBV18 - ASSPYESQLSVNQPQH
TRBJ2-1 TRBV4-1 once ASSLSGRIGNEQF
TRBJ2-1 TRBV5-1 - ASSLGDSNEQF
TRBJ1-1 TRBV5-1 - ASSLRDRGATEAF
TRBJ2-1 TRBV5-4 - ASSGLAEDEQF
TRBJ1-1 TRBV18 - ASSPSGVVTEAF
TRBJ2-5 TRBV5-4 - ASSLPEETQY
TRBJ1-1 TRBV3-1/TRBV3-2 once ASSPTRVVPGDTEAF
TRBJ1-1 TRBV14 - ASSPRQGDTEAF
TRBJ1-3 TRBV5-1 - ASSLTPPSQGAGNTIY
TRBJ1-4 TRBV3-1/TRBV3-2 - ASSQDRDEKLF
TRBJ2-1 TRBV19 - ASSIVPNPRDNEQF
TRBJ2-7 TRBV11-3 - ASSWRSGGPYEQY
TRBJ1-1 TRBV6-5 - ASRGGTSRYTEAF